This T cell receptor beta chain was obtained from a study of cytomegalovirus exposure and HLA in healthy donors. Study-level information: Unique TCRs numbering about 87 million, obtained from HLA-typed donors, made up an early data release. When about 400 donors were genotyped, roughly 82% of them were found to fall in the Caucasian-associated ancestry cluster.

This clone turned up a few times. Trimming took off 6 bases at V and 1 base at J, with 9 bases between the two ends. This CDR3 spans 13 amino acids. Germline-derived CDR1 and CDR2 are MDHEN and SYDVKM. This cohort consisted of healthy bone marrow donors. Both 60 Vbeta primers and 13 Jbeta primers went into the PCR. Using immunoSEQ multiplex PCR, the repertoire was profiled, and TCRdb retains in-frame clones only, with some absent. This table holds some 90,000 clones, 65% to 85% found once. This TCR came from a man in his fifties in good health and CMV-seronegative. The V gene is TRBV28, the J gene TRBJ1-1; D uncertain. Sequenced input: PBMCs. The CDR3 nucleotides read TGTGCCAGCAGGAGGGAGGCGAACACTGAAGCTTTCTTT. It translates to CASRREANTEAFF.